This T cell receptor (beta chain) was recorded in a study of blood T cells in healthy people across ages. Turning to the study itself: Roughly one uniquely barcoded beta molecule per two T cells was captured.

The authors drew around 9.3 milliliters of peripheral blood from each donor. The use of a sample-barcoded 5' primer and a J-beta primer mix characterized a second PCR of about 7 to 12 cycles. From the 5' RACE reads, TCRdb called clonotypes with MiXCR, one entry per CDR3 protein. The table shows 650,000 to 800,000 distinct CDR3 sequences, with roughly half occurring only once. Study-wide findings and caveats: Researchers report that TCR beta diversity correlated strongly with naive T cell percentage. Investigators viewed diversity estimates from one million T cells as underestimates, the study reported.

A word on this clonotype: The antigen is not known. A much larger clone lies one base from this, so it may be a read error.

The CDR3 runs to 16 residues. Trimming left V 8 bases short and J 5 bases short, with 23 bases between. CDR1 and CDR2 from the germline V gene are MDHEN and SYDVKM. The gene calls are TRBV28 and TRBJ2-3; possibly TRBD2 for D (5 bases). This receptor was taken from a woman older than 75 in good health. The sequenced material came from blood. In DNA, the CDR3 is TGTGCCAGCCCCCAGCCGCGACGAGCGGTAAGAGATACGCAGTATTTT. Encoded protein: CASPQPRRAVRDTQYF.